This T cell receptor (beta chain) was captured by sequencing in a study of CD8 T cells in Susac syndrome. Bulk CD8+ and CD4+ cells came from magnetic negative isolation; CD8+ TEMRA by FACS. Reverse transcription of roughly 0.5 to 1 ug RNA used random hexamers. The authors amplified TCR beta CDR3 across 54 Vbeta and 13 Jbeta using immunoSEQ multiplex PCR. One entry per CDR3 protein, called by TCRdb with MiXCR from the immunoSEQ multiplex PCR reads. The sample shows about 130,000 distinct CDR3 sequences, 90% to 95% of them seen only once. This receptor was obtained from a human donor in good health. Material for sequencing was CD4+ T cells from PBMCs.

The DNA for the CDR3 is TGCAGTGCCAGAAGCGGGGTAGCGGGAGCATACGAGCAGTACTTC. Amino acid sequence: CSARSGVAGAYEQYF. This chain joins TRBV20-1 and TRBJ2-7; TRBD2 agrees at 9 bases. The CDR3 has 15 residues. Germline-derived CDR1 and CDR2 are DFQATT and SNEGSKA (reference sequence). The J segment lost 4 bases and the V segment lost 6 bases, leaving 13 bases of the junction unmatched.